This TCR beta chain appears in the sequencing data of a study of blood T cells in healthy people across ages. Study-wide findings and caveats: Older age coincided with a roughly linear decline in TCR beta diversity per million T cells.

As for this clonotype: Antigen specificity is unknown.

CDR1 SGHTA and CDR2 FQGNSA come from the germline V gene. V was trimmed by 1 base and J by 3 bases, leaving 22 bases between them. CDR3 size: 19 residues. Per sample, extraction of total RNA gave at least 5.5 micrograms in every case. Together with a sample-barcoded 5' primer, a J-beta primer mix was included in a second PCR lasting about 7 to 11 cycles. Template switching added a 12-random-nucleotide identifier to every cDNA molecule. Each sample yielded at least 2.5 million CDR3-containing paired-end reads. MiXCR, applied by TCRdb to the 5' RACE reads, yields one record per CDR3 protein. The repertoire includes hundreds of thousands of distinct CDR3 sequences, approximately 53% of them detected once, and about two fifths sits in the top ten.

V usage is TRBV7-2 and J usage is TRBJ1-3; maybe TRBD1 (5 bases). Sample: blood. The TCR comes from a man of 80 years or more in good health. CDR3 coding DNA: TGTGCCAGCAGCTTAGGGGACCGGAGAGGGCGGAGAGGTGGAAACACCATATATTTT. Amino acid sequence: CASSLGDRRGRRGGNTIYF.